This T cell receptor beta chain was identified in a study of CD8+ T cells in alopecia areata. In each case, RNA was isolated and then reverse transcribed into cDNA as the sequencing template. Sequencing used immunoSEQ multiplex PCR; TCRdb keeps in-frame clones, though not all of them. The table lists some 130,000 clones, more than 40% of them singletons. Overall study results and limits: Possibly because of HLA-related factors, TCR sharing was less clear across patients than in mice.

Points on this clone: The antigen remains unidentified.

Germline CDR1 is SGHNT and CDR2 is YYREEE (reference sequence). The V and J ends lost 3 bases and 5 bases, in that order; junction bases with no gene match: 8. The CDR3 has 15 residues. This clonotype was sampled from a human donor with alopecia areata. This chain links TRBV5-4 with TRBJ2-5, with 9 bases aligning to TRBD2. Sequenced here: CD8+ T cells sorted from blood, sampled at week 0. CDR3 residues: CASSSYGTSRETQYF. The CDR3 DNA follows: TGTGCCAGCAGCTCCTACGGGACTAGCCGTGAGACCCAGTACTTC.